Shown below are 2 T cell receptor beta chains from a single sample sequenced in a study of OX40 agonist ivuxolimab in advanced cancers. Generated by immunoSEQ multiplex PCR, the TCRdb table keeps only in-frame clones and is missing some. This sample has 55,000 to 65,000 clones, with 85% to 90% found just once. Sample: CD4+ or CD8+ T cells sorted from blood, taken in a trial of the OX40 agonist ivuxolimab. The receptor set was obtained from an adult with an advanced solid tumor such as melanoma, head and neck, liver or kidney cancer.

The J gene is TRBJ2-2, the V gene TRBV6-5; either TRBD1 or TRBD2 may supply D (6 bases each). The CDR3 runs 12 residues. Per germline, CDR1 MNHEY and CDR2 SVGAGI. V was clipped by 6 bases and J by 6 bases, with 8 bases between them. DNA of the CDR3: TGTGCCAGCAGGGAGGGGGCCGGGGAGCTGTTTTTT. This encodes CASREGAGELFF.

The CDR3 sequence is CASSLGLRGSTDTQYF. For the CDR3, the DNA is TGTGCCAGCAGCTTAGGCTTGCGGGGGAGCACAGATACGCAGTATTTT. The V gene is TRBV7-9, the J gene TRBJ2-3; 7 nucleotides match TRBD2. This CDR3 has 16 amino acids. The ends lost 1 base at V and 0 bases at J; junction bases unmatched: 4. Germline V gene sequence: CDR1 SEHNR, CDR2 FQNEAQ (reference sequence).